These 18 T cell receptor beta chains were all obtained from the same sample, sequenced in a study of identical twins. TCRdb re-derived calls from the 5' RACE reads in MiXCR, one entry per CDR3 protein. Of some 600,000 distinct CDR3 sequences listed, 7.1% were seen once; the top ten hold roughly 1.6%. The data were also submitted as part of a second study, on yellow fever vaccine responses in identical twins.

Material: PBMCs. The receptor source for this set is a woman aged 18-35 years in good health.

In its sample, this clonotype was seen many times. This chain joins TRBV2 and TRBJ2-1; the D gene is possibly TRBD1 (5 bases). V lost 7 bases and J 8 bases, leaving 18 bases between the germline ends. CDR1 and CDR2 (germline): SNHLY, FYNNEI. CDR3 size: 14 residues. The CDR3 DNA sequence: TGTGCCAGCAAGGGGAACCCTACTAACGATGAGCAGTTCTTC. Translation gives CASKGNPTNDEQFF.

To note about this clonotype: This may arise from a read error, as a much more abundant clone is one base away. The chain recombines TRBV2 with TRBJ2-2; either TRBD1 or TRBD2 may supply D (6 bases each). Germline V CDR1 and CDR2: SNHLY, FYNNEI. This CDR3 spans 14 amino acids. V was shortened by 8 bases and J by 4 bases, with 14 bases between the two germline ends. The CDR3 sequence: CASFWGASTGELFF. The CDR3 coding sequence is TGTGCCAGCTTCTGGGGGGCAAGCACCGGGGAGCTGTTTTTT.

The J gene is TRBJ2-6, the V gene TRBV20-1; possibly TRBD1 for D (6 bases). V was shortened by 6 bases and J by 0 bases, with 12 bases between the two germline ends. CDR1 is DFQATT and CDR2 is SNEGSKA in the germline V gene (reference sequence). The CDR3 is 15 amino acids. This chain's CDR3 is CSAPGHPSGANVLTF. The DNA of the CDR3 is TGCAGTGCCCCGGGACACCCCTCTGGGGCCAACGTCCTGACTTTC.

V is TRBV6-1 and J is TRBJ2-7; 8 bases fit TRBD1. With 7 bases clipped from V and 1 base from J, the junction kept 9 bases outside the gene matches. The CDR3 sequence is 15 residues long. Germline assignment: CDR1 MNHNS and CDR2 SASEGT. In DNA, the CDR3 is TGTGCCAGCAAGATCGGGCAGGGGGCGTCCTACGAGCAGTACTTC. Amino acids: CASKIGQGASYEQYF.

Notes on this clonotype: Because the CDR3 is missing its conserved closing phenylalanine or tryptophan, this is likely a read error. V gene TRBV5-1 combines with J gene TRBJ2-5, with no clear D. V was trimmed by 0 bases and J by 0 bases, leaving 6 bases between them. CDR3 length: 14 residues. Germline lookup yields CDR1 SGHRS and CDR2 YFSETQ. CDR3 region: CASSLEGNQETQYY. The CDR3 coding sequence is TGCGCCAGCAGCTTGGAAGGTAACCAAGAGACCCAGTACTAC.

The chain has TRBV10-3 and TRBJ2-2; the D gene is possibly TRBD1 (6 bases). V lost 3 bases and J 4 bases, leaving 9 bases between the germline ends. The germline V gene has CDR1 ENHRY and CDR2 SYGVKD. The CDR3 sequence is 14 residues long. CDR3 residues: CAISEQGFTGELFF. The CDR3 nucleotides read TGTGCCATCAGTGAACAGGGATTCACCGGGGAGCTGTTTTTT.

In its sample, this clonotype was seen a few times. This chain joins TRBV5-1 and TRBJ2-3; D possibly corresponds to TRBD2 (5 bases). Looked up from germline, CDR1 is SGHRS and CDR2 is YFSETQ. V lost 4 bases and J 2 bases, leaving 17 bases between the germline ends. The CDR3 runs 16 residues. In nucleotides, the CDR3 is TGCGCCAGCAGCGGCACGGCTAGCATTACCACAGATACGCAGTATTTT. This gives the protein CASSGTASITTDTQYF.

CDR3 amino acids: CASSPGSGLAGGNEQFF. The DNA of the CDR3 is TGTGCCAGCAGCCCCGGCTCGGGACTAGCGGGAGGGAATGAGCAGTTCTTC. The rearrangement links TRBV12-3 or TRBV12-4 to TRBJ2-1; 16 nucleotides agree with TRBD2. The CDR3 spans 17 residues. The ends lost 6 bases at V and 7 bases at J; junction bases unmatched: 9.

This clonotype was counted between two and nine times. The chain carries TRBV5-1 and TRBJ2-7; either TRBD1 or TRBD2 may fit D (5 bases each). The germline V and J ends were trimmed by 7 bases and 1 base, with 15 bases remaining between them. The length of the CDR3 is 14 residues. The V gene's germline CDR1 is SGHRS and CDR2 YFSETQ. The CDR3, as DNA: TGCGCCAGCCGACGGGACCGGCGGTCCTACGAGCAGTACTTC. This encodes CASRRDRRSYEQYF.

This clonotype has a count of ten or more. The chain uses TRBV4-1 and TRBJ1-5, with D perhaps TRBD1 (5 bases). Trimming shortened V by 0 bases and J by 9 bases, and 15 bases separated the two germline ends. Germline assignment: CDR1 MGHRA and CDR2 YSYEKL. The CDR3 totals 15 residues. This CDR3 reads CASSQESSGFRPQHF. The CDR3 DNA reads TGCGCCAGCAGCCAAGAAAGTTCAGGGTTTCGGCCCCAGCATTTT.

This clonotype was observed at least ten times. The rearrangement joins TRBV2 to TRBJ2-3, with D possibly being TRBD2 (6 bases). The CDR3 spans 13 residues. Germline loops: CDR1 SNHLY, CDR2 FYNNEI. In nucleotides, the CDR3 is TGTGTCCGAACGGGACTCCTCACAGATACGCAGTATTTT. It encodes CVRTGLLTDTQYF.

The chain combines TRBV7-3 with TRBJ2-1; tentative D call: TRBD1 (5 bases). The V end was cut by 5 bases, the J end by 4 bases, with 18 bases between. The CDR3 is 16 residues long. The germline CDR1 and CDR2 sequences are SGHTA and FQGTGA. CDR3 nucleotide sequence: TGTGCCAGCAGCCCCTGGGGCAGCCTCGGATACAATGAGCAGTTCTTC. Residues: CASSPWGSLGYNEQFF.

The rearrangement uses TRBV2 and TRBJ2-7; D not certain. The CDR3 is 10 amino acids. Trimming removed 9 bases at V and 2 bases at J, with 5 bases between. Germline CDR1 SNHLY, CDR2 FYNNEI. The CDR3 loop reads CASAAYEQYV. For the CDR3, the DNA is TGTGCCAGTGCGGCCTACGAGCAGTACGTC.

This clonotype showed up just a few times. The genes are TRBV10-3 and TRBJ2-6; D remains ambiguous. This CDR3 is built from 16 residues. Trimming pared 4 bases from V and 0 bases from J, leaving 10 bases between. The germline V gene encodes CDR1 ENHRY and CDR2 SYGVKD. DNA of the CDR3: TGTGCCATCAGTGGTATGGGCGACTCTGGGGCCAACGTCCTGACTTTC. It encodes CAISGMGDSGANVLTF.

The chain carries TRBV10-3 and TRBJ2-5; TRBD2 might be the D (6 bases). The CDR3 consists of 15 residues. V was clipped by 8 bases and J by 0 bases, with 16 bases between them. CDR1 ENHRY and CDR2 SYGVKD come from the germline V gene. The DNA of the CDR3 is TGTGCCATCGGCGGGGCAGGATTTAACCAAGAGACCCAGTACTTC. Translation gives CAIGGAGFNQETQYF.

This clonotype was counted at least ten times. J is TRBJ1-5 and V is TRBV10-3; D gene ambiguous. From germline, CDR1 is ENHRY and CDR2 SYGVKD. Trimming shortened V by 2 bases and J by 6 bases, and 11 bases separated the two germline ends. The CDR3 spans 14 residues. The CDR3, as DNA: TGTGCCATCAGTGAGGGCGGCCAATTTCAGCCCCAGCATTTT. It is translated as CAISEGGQFQPQHF.

This clonotype was found many times. The chain has TRBV10-3 and TRBJ2-7; TRBD2 agrees at 7 bases. The germline gives CDR1 ENHRY, CDR2 SYGVKD. The CDR3 contains 13 residues. Trimming took 10 bases from V and 0 from J; bases not matched to a gene: 6. Here the CDR3 DNA reads TGTGCCACCGAAGCGGGGAGCTCCTACGAGCAGTACTTC. Protein sequence: CATEAGSSYEQYF.

This chain uses TRBV6-1 with TRBJ2-1; TRBD2 matches 9 bases. Germline V lookup: CDR1 MNHNS, CDR2 SASEGT. Trimming removed 9 bases from V and 0 bases from J; junction bases left unmatched: 3. The CDR3 spans 14 residues. As DNA, the CDR3 is TGTGCCAGTTTTAGCGGGAGCTCCTACAATGAGCAGTTCTTC. It specifies CASFSGSSYNEQFF.